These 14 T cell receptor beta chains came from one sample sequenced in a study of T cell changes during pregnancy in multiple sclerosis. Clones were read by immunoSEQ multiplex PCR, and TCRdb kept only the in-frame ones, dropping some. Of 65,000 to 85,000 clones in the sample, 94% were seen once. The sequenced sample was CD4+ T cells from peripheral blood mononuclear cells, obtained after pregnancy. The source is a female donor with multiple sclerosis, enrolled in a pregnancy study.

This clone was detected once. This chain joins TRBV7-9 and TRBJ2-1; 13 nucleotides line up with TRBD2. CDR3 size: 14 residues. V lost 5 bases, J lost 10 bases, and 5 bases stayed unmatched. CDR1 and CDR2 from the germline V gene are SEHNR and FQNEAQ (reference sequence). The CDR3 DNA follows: TGTGCCAGCAGCCCTGGACTAGCGGGAGAGGAGCAGTTCTTC. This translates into CASSPGLAGEEQFF.

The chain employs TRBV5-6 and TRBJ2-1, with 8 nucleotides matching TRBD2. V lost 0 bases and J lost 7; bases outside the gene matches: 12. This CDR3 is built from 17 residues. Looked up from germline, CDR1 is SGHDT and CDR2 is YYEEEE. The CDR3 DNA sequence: TGTGCCAGCAGCTTGGGGTTAGCGGGGAACCCTATGAATGAGCAGTTCTTC. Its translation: CASSLGLAGNPMNEQFF.

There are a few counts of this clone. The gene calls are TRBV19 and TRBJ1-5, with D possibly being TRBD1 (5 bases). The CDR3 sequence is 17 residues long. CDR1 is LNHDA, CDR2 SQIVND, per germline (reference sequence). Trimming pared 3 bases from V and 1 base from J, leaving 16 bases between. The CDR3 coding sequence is TGTGCCAGTAGTATTCTAACAGGCCTCGCGAGCAATCAGCCCCAGCATTTT. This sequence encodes CASSILTGLASNQPQHF.

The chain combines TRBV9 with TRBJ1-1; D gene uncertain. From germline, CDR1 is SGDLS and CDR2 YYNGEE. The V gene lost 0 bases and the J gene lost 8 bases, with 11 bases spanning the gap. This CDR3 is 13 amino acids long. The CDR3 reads CASSVATREEAFF. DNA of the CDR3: TGTGCCAGCAGCGTAGCTACGAGGGAAGAAGCTTTCTTT.

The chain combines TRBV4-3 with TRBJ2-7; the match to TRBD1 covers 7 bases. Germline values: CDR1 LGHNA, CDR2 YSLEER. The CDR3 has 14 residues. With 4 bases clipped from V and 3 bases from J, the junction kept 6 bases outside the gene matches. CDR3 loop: CASSRGQFNYEQYF. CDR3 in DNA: TGCGCCAGCAGCCGGGGACAGTTCAACTACGAGCAGTACTTC.

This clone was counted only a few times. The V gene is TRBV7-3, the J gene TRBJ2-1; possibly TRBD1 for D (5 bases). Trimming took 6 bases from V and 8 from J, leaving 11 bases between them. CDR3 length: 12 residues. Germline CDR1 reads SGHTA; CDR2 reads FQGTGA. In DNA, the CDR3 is TGTGCCAGCAGTCCCCAGGGTTATGAGCAGTTCTTC. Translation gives CASSPQGYEQFF.

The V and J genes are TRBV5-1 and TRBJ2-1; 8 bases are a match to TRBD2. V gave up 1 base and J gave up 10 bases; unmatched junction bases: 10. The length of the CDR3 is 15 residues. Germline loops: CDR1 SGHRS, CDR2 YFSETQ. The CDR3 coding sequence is TGCGCCAGCAGCTTGATCACGGGAGGGCCGGGAGAGCAGTTCTTC. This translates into CASSLITGGPGEQFF.

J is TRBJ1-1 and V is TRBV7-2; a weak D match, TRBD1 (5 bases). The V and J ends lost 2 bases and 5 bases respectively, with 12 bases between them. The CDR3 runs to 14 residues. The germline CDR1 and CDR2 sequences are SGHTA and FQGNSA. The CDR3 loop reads CASSLQGSLTEAFF. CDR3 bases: TGTGCCAGCAGCTTACAGGGTTCTTTGACTGAAGCTTTCTTT.

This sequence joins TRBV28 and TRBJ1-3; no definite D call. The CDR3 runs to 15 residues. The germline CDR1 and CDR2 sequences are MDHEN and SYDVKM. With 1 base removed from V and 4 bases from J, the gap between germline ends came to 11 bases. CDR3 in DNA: TGTGCCAGCAGTTTATCAAGACGGAGCGGAAACACCATATATTTT. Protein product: CASSLSRRSGNTIYF.

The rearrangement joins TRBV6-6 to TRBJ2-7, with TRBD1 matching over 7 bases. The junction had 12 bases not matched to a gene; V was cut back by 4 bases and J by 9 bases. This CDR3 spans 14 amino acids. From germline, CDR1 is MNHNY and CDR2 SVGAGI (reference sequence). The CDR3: CASSFERQGMVQYF. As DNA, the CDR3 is TGTGCCAGCAGTTTCGAGAGACAGGGAATGGTGCAGTACTTC.

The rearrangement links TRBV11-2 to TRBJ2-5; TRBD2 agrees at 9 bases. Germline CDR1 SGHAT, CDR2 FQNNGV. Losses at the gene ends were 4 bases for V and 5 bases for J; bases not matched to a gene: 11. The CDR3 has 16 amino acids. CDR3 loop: CASSSIAGAPGETQYF. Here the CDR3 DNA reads TGTGCCAGCAGCTCCATAGCGGGAGCCCCTGGGGAGACCCAGTACTTC.

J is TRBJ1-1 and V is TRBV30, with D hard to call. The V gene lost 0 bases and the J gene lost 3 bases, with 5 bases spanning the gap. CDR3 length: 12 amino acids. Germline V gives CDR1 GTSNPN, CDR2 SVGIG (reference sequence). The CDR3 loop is CAWSVGDTEAFF. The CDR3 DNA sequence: TGTGCCTGGAGTGTCGGGGACACTGAAGCTTTCTTT.

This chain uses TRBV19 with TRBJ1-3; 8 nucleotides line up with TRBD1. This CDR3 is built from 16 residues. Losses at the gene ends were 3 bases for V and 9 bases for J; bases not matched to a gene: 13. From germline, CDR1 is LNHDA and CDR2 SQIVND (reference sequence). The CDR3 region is CASSILQGDYTATIYF. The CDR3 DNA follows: TGTGCCAGTAGTATTCTACAGGGGGACTATACGGCCACCATATATTTT.

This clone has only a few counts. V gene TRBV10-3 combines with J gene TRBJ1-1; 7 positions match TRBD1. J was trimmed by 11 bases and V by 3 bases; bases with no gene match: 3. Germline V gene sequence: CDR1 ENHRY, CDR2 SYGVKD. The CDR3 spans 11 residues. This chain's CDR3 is CAISERDSAFF. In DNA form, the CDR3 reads TGTGCCATCAGTGAAAGGGACAGTGCTTTCTTT.